These 9 T cell receptor beta chains were all obtained from the same sample, sequenced in a study of T cell repertoires in cytomegalovirus infection. TCRdb ran MiXCR on the reads and lists one entry per CDR3 protein. Of approximately 990,000 distinct CDR3 sequences in the sample, around 30% were seen once. These receptors are not linked to any known antigen. Sample: cultured CD8+ T cells from PBMCs, taken from culture after CMV antigen stimulation. The receptors shown here come from a human donor in good health (CMV status not recorded). Some clones in this sample may be carry-over from other donors' samples.

The chain is built from TRBV11-3 and TRBJ2-1; no definite D call. Looked up from germline, CDR1 is SGHNT and CDR2 is YENEEA. The V end was cut by 5 bases, the J end by 5 bases, with 10 bases between. This CDR3 spans 13 amino acids. The CDR3 protein is CASSPPNDNEQFF. CDR3 sequence (DNA): TGTGCCAGCAGCCCTCCAAATGACAATGAGCAGTTCTTC.

The V gene is TRBV19, the J gene TRBJ1-2; D gene unclear. The CDR3 is made up of 16 amino acids. The germline CDR1 and CDR2 sequences are LNHDA and SQIVND (reference sequence). The germline V and J ends were trimmed by 1 base and 4 bases, with 16 bases remaining between them. The CDR3 DNA reads as TGTGCCAGTAGTATAGTAAACACCTTACCGTTCTATGGCTACACCTTC. Translation: CASSIVNTLPFYGYTF.

V is TRBV6-6 and J is TRBJ2-7, with TRBD1 matching over 7 bases. V was pared by 4 bases and J by 2 bases, with 11 bases of the junction left unmatched. The CDR3 has 16 residues. Germline loops: CDR1 MNHNY, CDR2 SVGAGI (reference sequence). The CDR3 region has the DNA TGTGCCAGCAGTTCGCAGGGACAGCCCTTAGCCTACGAGCAGTACGTC. The encoded protein is CASSSQGQPLAYEQYV.

V is TRBV9 and J is TRBJ2-3; D perhaps matches TRBD2 (5 bases). There are 17 residues in the CDR3. CDR1 SGDLS and CDR2 YYNGEE come from the germline V gene. Trimming left V 0 bases short and J 0 bases short, with 14 bases between. DNA for the CDR3: TGTGCCAGCAGCGTAGGAAAGGGCGGGTGGAGCACAGATACGCAGTATTTT. It encodes CASSVGKGGWSTDTQYF.

The chain is built from TRBV5-4 and TRBJ1-4, with D maybe TRBD1 (6 bases). V lost 5 bases and J lost 10, with 18 bases in between. The CDR3 spans 14 residues. Germline V lookup: CDR1 SGHNT, CDR2 YYREEE (reference sequence). Here the CDR3 DNA reads TGTGCCAGCAGGGCCCCCGAGACAGGCGCAAAACTGTTTTTT. It encodes CASRAPETGAKLFF. The full variable domain, with the rest looked up from reference TRBV5-4 and TRBJ1-4, is ETGVTQSPTHLIKTRGQQVTLRCSSQSGHNTVSWYQQALGQGPQFIFQYYREEENGRGNFPPRFSGLQFPNYSSELNVNALELDDSALYLCASRAPETGAKLFFGSGTQLSVL.

In its sample, this clonotype was seen a few times. V and J are TRBV4-1 and TRBJ1-5, with D possibly being TRBD1 (5 bases). Germline V gene sequence: CDR1 MGHRA, CDR2 YSYEKL. This CDR3 contains 15 residues. V lost 0 bases to trimming and J lost 7 bases, with 13 bases between them. CDR3 sequence: CASSQDGAVGQPQHF. DNA for the CDR3: TGCGCCAGCAGCCAAGATGGGGCAGTGGGGCAGCCCCAGCATTTT.

The chain joins TRBV7-8 to TRBJ2-5, with 10 bases aligning to TRBD2. The CDR3 covers 15 residues. V shed 2 bases, J shed 5 bases, and the junction held 5 bases outside the gene matches. CDR1 and CDR2 from the germline V gene are SGHVS and FQNEAQ. The CDR3 loop reads CASSLLLAGRETQYF. DNA of the CDR3: TGTGCCAGCAGCTTATTACTAGCGGGGCGGGAGACCCAGTACTTC.

This clonotype has a handful of counts. The chain is built from TRBV7-8 and TRBJ1-1, with D possibly matching TRBD1 (6 bases). V was clipped by 6 bases and J by 10 bases, with 18 bases between them. The CDR3 spans 13 residues. The germline V gene has CDR1 SGHVS and CDR2 FQNEAQ. In nucleotides, the CDR3 is TGTGCCAGCAGGGCTAGGGGGGCCAAGGGAGCTTTCTTT. Translating gives CASRARGAKGAFF.

This clonotype was counted ten times or more. The chain uses TRBV6-1 and TRBJ2-7; possible D gene TRBD1, 6 bases. Germline CDR1 reads MNHNS; CDR2 reads SASEGT. Trimming took 4 bases from V and 1 from J, leaving 14 bases between them. This CDR3 is 15 amino acids long. The CDR3 reads CASSGGTKLSYEQYF. Here the CDR3 DNA reads TGTGCCAGCAGTGGAGGGACAAAATTATCCTACGAGCAGTACTTC.